The 25 T cell receptor beta chains listed next were all sequenced from one sample in a study of T cell responses to AZD1222 COVID-19 vaccine. The repertoire was sequenced with immunoSEQ multiplex PCR; TCRdb's copy has only in-frame clones and lacks some. The sample records around 150,000 clones, 92% being singletons. The specimen was peripheral blood, collected 28 days after the second AZD1222 dose. The receptors originated from an adult who received the AZD1222 COVID-19 vaccine.

The chain links TRBV19 to TRBJ1-2; 8 bases line up with TRBD1. V gave up 7 bases and J gave up 6 bases; unmatched junction bases: 10. The CDR3 is made up of 14 amino acids. CDR1 is LNHDA, CDR2 SQIVND, per germline (reference sequence). The CDR3 loop is CASTLGQGIDGYTF. The CDR3 nucleotides read TGTGCCAGTACCCTAGGACAGGGAATAGATGGCTACACCTTC.

The chain couples TRBV21-1 to TRBJ1-2. TRBV21-1 is a recognized pseudogene. The CDR3 spans 14 residues. The CDR3 DNA reads TGTGCCAGCAGCAAAGGGGCGGCTAACTATGGCTACACCTTC. The encoded protein is CASSKGAANYGYTF.

This chain connects TRBV23-1 to TRBJ1-1; 7 bases are shared with TRBD1. TRBV23-1 is recorded as an ORF, its role being uncertain. The CDR3 is 17 residues long. Trimming cost V 0 bases and J 2 bases; bases outside gene matches: 9. CDR3 DNA sequence: TGCGCCAGCAGTCAATCGAATGGCCAGGGGGGAAACACTGAAGCTTTCTTT. Translated, it gives CASSQSNGQGGNTEAFF.

The chain employs TRBV6-1 and TRBJ1-6; a possible D gene is TRBD1 (5 bases). Trimming left V 0 bases short and J 6 bases short, with 15 bases between. The CDR3 length is 17 residues. Germline lookup yields CDR1 MNHNS and CDR2 SASEGT. CDR3 residues: CASSEALQGLRNSPLHF. CDR3 nucleotides: TGTGCCAGCAGTGAAGCGCTTCAGGGTTTACGTAATTCACCCCTCCACTTT.

This sequence joins TRBV10-3 and TRBJ1-1; D is possibly TRBD1 (5 bases). Trimming shortened V by 3 bases and J by 5 bases, and 13 bases separated the two germline ends. Germline CDR1 ENHRY, CDR2 SYGVKD. This CDR3 spans 14 amino acids. CDR3 amino acids: CAISDQTVATEAFF. CDR3 DNA sequence: TGTGCCATCAGTGACCAGACAGTTGCGACTGAAGCTTTCTTT.

A single count supports this clone. CDR3 loop: CASSLLGGVSETQYF. In DNA, the CDR3 is TGTGCCAGCAGCTTGTTAGGGGGCGTGTCTGAGACCCAGTACTTC. V usage is TRBV11-2 and J usage is TRBJ2-5, with TRBD1 matching over 7 bases. The CDR3 length is 15 residues. J lost 5 bases, V lost 3 bases, and 9 bases had no gene match. Germline values: CDR1 SGHAT, CDR2 FQNNGV.

CDR3 amino acids: CASSLPRGGDTYGNTIYF. CDR3 in DNA: TGTGCCAGCAGCCTCCCTCGGGGGGGAGATACTTATGGAAACACCATATATTTT. The J gene is TRBJ1-3, the V gene TRBV7-9; D may be TRBD1 (5 bases). Germline loops: CDR1 SEHNR, CDR2 FQNEAQ (reference sequence). Trimming took off 5 bases at V and 3 bases at J, with 23 bases between the two ends. This CDR3 spans 18 amino acids.

The chain recombines TRBV4-1 with TRBJ1-2; D ambiguous. Trimming stripped 0 bases from V and 4 bases from J, with 6 bases between. Germline values: CDR1 MGHRA, CDR2 YSYEKL. CDR3 length equals 13 residues. The CDR3 DNA is TGCGCCAGCAGCCAAGACACAGCCTATGGCTACACCTTC. Translated: CASSQDTAYGYTF.

The chain recombines TRBV12-3 or TRBV12-4 with TRBJ2-7, with D unclear. V gave up 1 base and J gave up 6 bases, with 10 bases separating them. This CDR3 region has 13 residues. The CDR3 loop is CASSLEWGGEQYF. The CDR3 nucleotides read TGTGCCAGCAGTTTAGAATGGGGTGGCGAGCAGTACTTC.

CDR3 bases: TGTGCCAGTAGTATAGGGAACGAGCAGTACTTC. It codes for CASSIGNEQYF. The rearrangement joins TRBV19 to TRBJ2-7; D is uncertain. Germline CDR1 LNHDA, CDR2 SQIVND (reference sequence). The CDR3 contains 11 residues. V lost 1 base and J lost 5, with 3 bases in between.

This chain connects TRBV6-5 to TRBJ1-2; perhaps TRBD1 as D (6 bases). CDR1 is MNHEY and CDR2 is SVGAGI in the germline V gene. V was shortened by 0 bases and J by 4 bases, with 9 bases between the two germline ends. The CDR3 has 14 residues. The CDR3 here is CASSYSGRGYGYTF. CDR3 bases: TGTGCCAGCAGTTACTCCGGCAGGGGCTATGGCTACACCTTC.

This clone has a handful of counts. CDR3 region: CASSRGASRANYGYTF. In DNA form, the CDR3 reads TGTGCCAGCAGTCGAGGGGCCTCCAGGGCTAACTATGGCTACACCTTC. The chain couples TRBV28 to TRBJ1-2, with a weak D call TRBD1 (5 bases). In germline, CDR1 is MDHEN, CDR2 SYDVKM. This CDR3 is built from 16 residues. Trimming took off 5 bases at V and 0 bases at J, with 16 bases between the two ends.

The V call is TRBV4-1, the J call TRBJ2-3; TRBD2 matches at 12 bases. CDR1 MGHRA and CDR2 YSYEKL come from the germline V gene. Germline trimming cut 0 bases from V and 3 bases from J; bases unmatched to any gene: 4. The CDR3 is 17 residues long. CDR3 sequence: CASSQDLTSGRTDTQYF. Written as DNA, the CDR3 is TGCGCCAGCAGCCAAGATCTAACTAGCGGGAGGACAGATACGCAGTATTTT.

The rearrangement joins TRBV9 to TRBJ2-5; 10 bases agree with TRBD1. The length of the CDR3 is 15 residues. CDR1 and CDR2 (germline): SGDLS, YYNGEE. V was clipped by 1 base and J by 5 bases; unmatched bases: 5. CDR3 residues: CASSVSSGQGETQYF. As DNA, the CDR3 is TGTGCCAGCAGCGTATCATCGGGACAGGGGGAGACCCAGTACTTC.

The CDR3 nucleotides read TGTGCCAGTAGTATGTCTGGGACACTGAACACTGAAGCTTTCTTT. It translates to CASSMSGTLNTEAFF. This chain connects TRBV19 to TRBJ1-1, with TRBD1 as a possible D gene (6 bases). The V gene's germline CDR1 is LNHDA and CDR2 SQIVND (reference sequence). The V and J ends lost 3 bases and 0 bases respectively, with 11 bases between them. CDR3 length: 15 residues.

The chain couples TRBV6-1 to TRBJ1-6; 9 positions match TRBD1. Germline assignment: CDR1 MNHNS and CDR2 SASEGT. The junction had 11 bases not matched to a gene; V was cut back by 4 bases and J by 7 bases. The CDR3 contains 17 residues. CDR3 DNA: TGTGCCAGCAGTGCGAACCCCGGGACAGGGCTAAATTCACCCCTCCACTTT. Protein sequence: CASSANPGTGLNSPLHF.

This sequence joins TRBV28 and TRBJ2-7; 10 positions match TRBD2. Trimming at V came to 5 bases and at J to 1 base, leaving 17 bases not matched to a gene. The CDR3 length is 19 residues. CDR1 and CDR2 (germline): MDHEN, SYDVKM. CDR3 loop: CASSPTGASVTSGSYEQYF. The CDR3, as DNA: TGTGCCAGCAGTCCGACAGGGGCCAGCGTGACTAGCGGGTCCTACGAGCAGTACTTC.

V is TRBV11-3 and J is TRBJ2-7; TRBD2 might be the D (6 bases). Germline CDR1 SGHNT, CDR2 YENEEA. V lost 5 bases and J 2 bases, leaving 13 bases between the germline ends. This CDR3 comprises 14 residues. CDR3 coding DNA: TGTGCCAGCAGCCCAAGTAGCGGACCCTACGAGCAGTACTTC. Residues: CASSPSSGPYEQYF.

This clone appeared once. This sequence joins TRBV7-9 and TRBJ2-3, with 7 positions matching TRBD2. Per germline, CDR1 SEHNR and CDR2 FQNEAQ (reference sequence). This CDR3 is built from 14 residues. J was trimmed by 0 bases and V by 4 bases; bases with no gene match: 1. CDR3: CASSSAGSTDTQYF. DNA for the CDR3: TGTGCCAGCAGCTCAGCGGGGAGCACAGATACGCAGTATTTT.

The J gene is TRBJ2-7, the V gene TRBV24-1; TRBD2 might be the D (5 bases). This CDR3 has 12 amino acids. V lost 6 bases and J lost 1, with 6 bases in between. The germline V gene encodes CDR1 KGHDR and CDR2 SFDVKD. Here the CDR3 reads CATSRGSYEQYF. In DNA, the CDR3 is TGTGCCACCAGTCGGGGTTCCTACGAGCAGTACTTC.

The genes are TRBV9 and TRBJ1-6; 7 nucleotides match TRBD1. Trimming cost V 2 bases and J 7 bases; bases outside gene matches: 15. The CDR3 contains 18 residues. In germline, CDR1 is SGDLS, CDR2 YYNGEE. CDR3 in DNA: TGTGCCAGCAGCGTTGCCGGAACCGGGACAGCCGGAAATTCACCCCTCCACTTT. Translation: CASSVAGTGTAGNSPLHF.

CDR3 residues: CASATPQGTGVPDTQYF. DNA for the CDR3: TGTGCCAGTGCGACGCCGCAGGGGACAGGGGTCCCAGATACGCAGTATTTT. This chain links TRBV19 with TRBJ2-3; the match to TRBD1 covers 10 bases. V was clipped by 8 bases and J by 4 bases; unmatched bases: 15. The CDR3 is 17 amino acids. Per germline, CDR1 LNHDA and CDR2 SQIVND (reference sequence).

The CDR3 reads CATSREGVAEAFF. The CDR3 DNA is TGTGCCACCAGCAGAGAAGGGGTAGCTGAAGCTTTCTTT. The chain joins TRBV15 to TRBJ1-1; D may be TRBD1 (5 bases). The V gene's germline CDR1 is LNHNV and CDR2 YYDKDF (reference sequence). This CDR3 is built from 13 residues. Deletions cut 0 bases from V and 6 bases from J, with 8 bases between.

J is TRBJ1-2 and V is TRBV10-3, with 11 bases aligning to TRBD1. Germline V gives CDR1 ENHRY, CDR2 SYGVKD. The CDR3 is made up of 16 amino acids. The trim removed 0 bases at V and 4 bases at J, leaving 4 bases unmatched. CDR3 sequence: CAISESPGQGGYGYTF. For the CDR3, the DNA is TGTGCCATCAGTGAGTCGCCGGGACAGGGGGGCTATGGCTACACCTTC.

The rearrangement uses TRBV18 and TRBJ2-1; the match to TRBD2 covers 13 bases. Germline assignment: CDR1 KGHSH and CDR2 LQKENI. This CDR3 spans 15 amino acids. V shed 0 bases, J shed 7 bases, and the junction held 0 bases outside the gene matches. As DNA, the CDR3 is TGTGCCAGCTCACCACCGGGACTAGCGGGAAATGAGCAGTTCTTC. The encoded protein is CASSPPGLAGNEQFF.